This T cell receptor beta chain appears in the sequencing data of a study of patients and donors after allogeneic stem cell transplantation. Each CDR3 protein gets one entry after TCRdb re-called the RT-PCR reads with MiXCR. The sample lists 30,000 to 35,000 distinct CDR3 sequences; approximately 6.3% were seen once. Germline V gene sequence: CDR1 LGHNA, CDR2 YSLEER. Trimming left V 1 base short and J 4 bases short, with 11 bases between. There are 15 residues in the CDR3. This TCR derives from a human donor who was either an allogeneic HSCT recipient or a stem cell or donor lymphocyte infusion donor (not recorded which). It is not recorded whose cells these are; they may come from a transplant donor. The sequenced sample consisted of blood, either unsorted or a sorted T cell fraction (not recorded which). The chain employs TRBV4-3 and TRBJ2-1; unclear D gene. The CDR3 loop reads CASSQGPLAYNEQFF. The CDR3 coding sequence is TGCGCCAGCAGCCAAGGTCCCTTGGCGTACAATGAGCAGTTCTTC.